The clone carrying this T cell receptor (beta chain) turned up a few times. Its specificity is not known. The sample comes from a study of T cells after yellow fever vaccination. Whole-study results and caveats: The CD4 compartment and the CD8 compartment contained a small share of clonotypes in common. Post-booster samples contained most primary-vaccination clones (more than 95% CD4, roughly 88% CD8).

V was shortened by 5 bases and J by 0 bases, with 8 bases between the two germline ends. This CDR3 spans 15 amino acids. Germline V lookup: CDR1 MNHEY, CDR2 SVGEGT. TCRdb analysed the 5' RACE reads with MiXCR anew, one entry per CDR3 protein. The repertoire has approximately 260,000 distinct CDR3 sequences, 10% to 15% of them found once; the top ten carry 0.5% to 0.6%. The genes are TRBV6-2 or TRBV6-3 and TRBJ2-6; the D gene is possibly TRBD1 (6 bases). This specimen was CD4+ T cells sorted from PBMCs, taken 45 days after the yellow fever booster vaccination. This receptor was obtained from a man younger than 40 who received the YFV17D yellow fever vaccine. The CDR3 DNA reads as TGTGCCAGCAGTCGACAGGCCTCTGGGGCCAACGTCCTGACTTTC. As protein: CASSRQASGANVLTF.